This T cell receptor beta chain was identified in a study of CD8 T cells in Susac syndrome. Random hexamers were used to reverse transcribe an amount of about 0.45 to 1 ug RNA. TCRdb re-called the immunoSEQ multiplex PCR reads through MiXCR, storing one row per CDR3 protein. The sample records some 170,000 distinct CDR3 sequences, less than 95% being singletons. Germline V lookup: CDR1 MNHEY, CDR2 SMNVEV (reference sequence). The CDR3 consists of 13 residues. Trimming took 3 bases from V and 8 from J, leaving 10 bases between them. Sequencing of TCR beta, carried out with a high-throughput approach, was applied to CD8+ and CD4+ T cells from the blood. CD8+ and CD4+ T cells were negatively isolated; TEMRA cells were FACS-enriched.

The sequence came from a human donor in good health. The chain couples TRBV27 to TRBJ1-4; D remains unclear. Sequences were obtained from CD4+ T cells from PBMCs. The DNA of the CDR3 is TGTGCCAGCAGTTTTTCGGGGTACGAAAAACTGTTTTTT. Amino acid sequence: CASSFSGYEKLFF.